These 27 T cell receptor beta chains originate from one sample sequenced in a study of Graves' ophthalmopathy and Graves' hyperthyroidism. Amplifying from RNA transcripts, the study obtained TCR beta CDR3 regions. Investigators did first-round RT-PCR with HTBI primers, then second-round multiplex PCR. One entry per CDR3 protein results from TCRdb running MiXCR on the multiplex PCR reads. This table holds 600,000 to 950,000 distinct CDR3 sequences, around 40% found once. Sequencing used peripheral blood. Receptor source: an adult man with Graves' ophthalmopathy.

In its sample, this clonotype was seen many times. The chain is built from TRBV7-6 and TRBJ2-7; D may be TRBD1 (6 bases). The CDR3 is 16 residues long. CDR1 and CDR2 from the germline V gene are SGHVS and FNYEAQ. With 3 bases removed from V and 6 bases from J, the gap between germline ends came to 21 bases. This CDR3 is CASSLGPEGQWGEQYF. The CDR3, as DNA: TGTGCCAGCAGCTTGGGTCCGGAAGGACAGTGGGGCGAGCAGTACTTC.

The chain couples TRBV10-3 to TRBJ1-1, with TRBD1 as a possible D gene (6 bases). The V and J ends lost 5 bases and 4 bases respectively, with 17 bases between them. Germline V gene sequence: CDR1 ENHRY, CDR2 SYGVKD. This CDR3 has 15 amino acids. CDR3 DNA sequence: TGTGCCATCAGTACTCCGGGGCAGGGGTTCACTGAAGCTTTCTTT. Protein product: CAISTPGQGFTEAFF.

The chain is built from TRBV12-3 or TRBV12-4 and TRBJ2-5; D perhaps matches TRBD1 (6 bases). This CDR3 has 16 amino acids. V gave up 3 bases and J gave up 13 bases, with 27 bases separating them. CDR3 loop: CASSFISGAGVYELYF. CDR3 nucleotide sequence: TGTGCCAGCAGTTTTATCTCAGGTGCAGGGGTCTACGAGCTGTACTTC.

This clonotype was recorded only once. The chain combines TRBV24-1 with TRBJ1-5, with 8 bases aligning to TRBD1. V trimming: 11 bases; J trimming: 4 bases; junction bases outside the gene matches: 12. Germline V CDR1 and CDR2: KGHDR, SFDVKD. The CDR3 is 15 residues long. The CDR3 here is CASRGFGQGNQPQHF. CDR3 sequence (DNA): TGTGCCAGCAGAGGTTTTGGACAGGGAAATCAGCCCCAGCATTTT.

Turning to this clonotype: Given the absence of the conserved phenylalanine or tryptophan at the CDR3 end, a read error is likely. The chain combines TRBV12-3 or TRBV12-4 with TRBJ2-5, with D uncertain. The CDR3 has 15 residues. Trimming stripped 1 base from V and 4 bases from J, with 13 bases between. The CDR3 bases are TGTGCCAGCAGTTTAGGGGGAACGTCGGTAGAGACCCAGTACGTC. As protein: CASSLGGTSVETQYV.

CDR3 nucleotide sequence: TGTGCCAGCAGCGTTACAGGGGGGAGAGGGACCTACGAGCAGTACTTC. This translates into CASSVTGGRGTYEQYF. This chain links TRBV7-9 with TRBJ2-7; TRBD1 aligns across 8 bases. Germline CDR1 is SEHNR and CDR2 is FQNEAQ (reference sequence). CDR3 length equals 16 residues. V shed 5 bases, J shed 2 bases, and the junction held 11 bases outside the gene matches.

This clonotype was observed at least ten times. This sequence joins TRBV25-1 and TRBJ2-7; D gene ambiguous. Between the trimmed V and J ends, which lost 6 bases and 7 bases, there was a span of 13 bases. Germline V lookup: CDR1 MGHDK, CDR2 SYGVNS. The CDR3 has 12 amino acids. CDR3 nucleotides: TGTGCCAGCAGCGCAACTGGAGTAGAGCAGTACTTC. This encodes CASSATGVEQYF.

This clonotype was recorded many times. The chain carries TRBV7-3 and TRBJ2-5, with TRBD1 as a possible D gene (5 bases). The length of the CDR3 is 14 residues. Germline V lookup: CDR1 SGHTA, CDR2 FQGTGA. V was shortened by 2 bases and J by 5 bases, with 12 bases between the two germline ends. CDR3 amino acids: CASSLPGLWETQYF. CDR3 nucleotide sequence: TGTGCCAGCAGCTTACCAGGGTTGTGGGAGACCCAGTACTTC.

Notes on this clonotype: An end of the junction does not agree with germline; a read error may underlie this. The chain couples TRBV2 to TRBJ1-1; 7 nucleotides line up with TRBD1. CDR3 length equals 13 residues. The germline V gene encodes CDR1 SNHLY and CDR2 FYNNEI. Here the CDR3 reads CASSEEGAVEALF. The DNA of the CDR3 is TGTGCCAGCAGTGAAGAGGGGGCGGTTGAAGCTCTCTTT. Combining the CDR3 with reference TRBV2 and TRBJ1-1 gives the whole variable domain EPEVTQTPSHQVTQMGQEVILRCVPISNHLYFYWYRQILGQKVEFLVSFYNNEISEKSEIFDDQFSVERPDGSNFTLKIRSTKLEDSAMYFCASSEEGAVEALFGQGTRLTVV.

This sequence joins TRBV20-1 and TRBJ1-1; weak D call: TRBD1 (6 bases). This CDR3 is 14 amino acids long. Germline CDR1 reads DFQATT; CDR2 reads SNEGSKA (reference sequence). V shed 3 bases and J shed 4 bases, with 15 bases lying between them. The CDR3 nucleotides read TGCAGTGCTAGGGGAGGTGGGGGCGGCACTGAAGCTTTCTTT. Its protein product is CSARGGGGGTEAFF.

The chain is built from TRBV19 and TRBJ1-2; D gene uncertain. Trimming removed 3 bases at V and 8 bases at J, with 13 bases between. CDR3 size: 13 residues. Germline CDR1 and CDR2: LNHDA and SQIVND (reference sequence). The CDR3 DNA sequence: TGTGCCAGTAGTATGTACGGGTTTGTCGGCTACACCTTC. Residues: CASSMYGFVGYTF. Drawing the rest from reference TRBV19 and TRBJ1-2, the complete variable domain is DGGITQSPKYLFRKEGQNVTLSCEQNLNHDAMYWYRQDPGQGLRLIYYSQIVNDFQKGDIAEGYSVSREKKESFPLTVTSAQKNPTAFYLCASSMYGFVGYTFGSGTRLTVV.

In this sample, this clonotype turned up a few times. The chain is built from TRBV2 and TRBJ1-1, with D tentatively TRBD1 (5 bases). CDR3 size: 14 residues. Germline lookup yields CDR1 SNHLY and CDR2 FYNNEI. The V end lost 4 bases, the J end lost 1 base, and 10 bases lay between the germline ends. In DNA, the CDR3 is TGTGCCAGCAGTGTTCGGCAGGGGAACACTGAAGCTTTCTTT. It translates to CASSVRQGNTEAFF.

In this sample, this clonotype turned up a few times. This may be a read error, as it is one base from a much larger clone. This sequence joins TRBV7-9 and TRBJ2-2, with a tentative D call TRBD2 (5 bases). The CDR3 is 12 residues long. The germline V gene encodes CDR1 SEHNR and CDR2 FQNEAQ (reference sequence). CDR3: CASSLATGKLFF. The CDR3 DNA follows: TGTGCCAGCAGCTTGGCCACCGGGAAGCTGTTTTTT.

V and J are TRBV10-3 and TRBJ2-5; TRBD2 is a possible D gene (6 bases). CDR3 size: 15 residues. Trimming shortened V by 3 bases and J by 5 bases, and 16 bases separated the two germline ends. Germline V gene lookup returns CDR1 ENHRY and CDR2 SYGVKD. CDR3 coding DNA: TGTGCCATCAGTGACCTCCGGGGGAGAGAGGAGACCCAGTACTTC. Its protein product is CAISDLRGREETQYF.

This rearrangement joins TRBV2 to TRBJ1-2; D is unclear. Per germline, CDR1 SNHLY and CDR2 FYNNEI. There are 16 residues in the CDR3. V lost 6 bases, J lost 8 bases, and 25 bases lay in between. The chain's CDR3 is CASSTGVSGPLHGYTF. In nucleotides, the CDR3 is TGTGCCAGCAGCACCGGAGTGTCGGGCCCATTACACGGCTACACCTTC.

This clonotype was observed many times. V gene TRBV7-9 combines with J gene TRBJ2-7; TRBD2 aligns across 13 bases. From germline, CDR1 is SEHNR and CDR2 FQNEAQ (reference sequence). After removal of 5 bases from V and 3 bases from J, the junction contained 7 bases not matched to a gene. The CDR3 contains 16 residues. For the CDR3, the DNA is TGTGCCAGCAGCCCGAAAACTAGCGGGAGGGACTACGAGCAGTACTTC. Translation gives CASSPKTSGRDYEQYF.

This clonotype was picked up one time. V gene TRBV29-1 combines with J gene TRBJ2-7; TRBD2 is a possible D gene (5 bases). Germline lookup yields CDR1 SQVTM and CDR2 ANQGSEA. This CDR3 is 13 amino acids long. Trimming removed 0 bases at V and 9 bases at J, with 15 bases between. In DNA, the CDR3 is TGCAGCGTTGAAGATCGAGTCGAGGGCCCGCAGTACTTC. It codes for CSVEDRVEGPQYF.

This clonotype has ten or more counts. The rearrangement joins TRBV2 to TRBJ1-2, with a tentative D call TRBD1 (5 bases). The ends were cut back, 3 bases at V and 4 bases at J, with 12 bases in the middle. CDR3 length: 14 residues. Germline V CDR1 and CDR2: SNHLY, FYNNEI. The CDR3 reads CASSDGGIRYGYTF. The CDR3 region has the DNA TGTGCCAGCAGTGATGGGGGAATTCGCTATGGCTACACCTTC.

V and J are TRBV6-2 or TRBV6-3 and TRBJ2-2, with no clear D. The CDR3 covers 15 residues. Trimming stripped 2 bases from V and 1 base from J, with 8 bases between. The V gene's germline CDR1 is MNHEY and CDR2 SVGEGT. The CDR3 sequence is CASSYGQMNTGELFF. In nucleotides, the CDR3 is TGTGCCAGCAGTTACGGGCAGATGAACACCGGGGAGCTGTTTTTT.

The chain uses TRBV4-3 and TRBJ1-3; D gene unclear. V gave up 1 base and J gave up 0 bases, with 13 bases separating them. The germline CDR1 and CDR2 sequences are LGHNA and YSLEER. The CDR3 has 17 residues. The chain's CDR3 is CASSQAHTPFSGNTIYF. In DNA form, the CDR3 reads TGCGCCAGCAGCCAAGCCCACACCCCATTCTCTGGAAACACCATATATTTT.

The gene calls are TRBV6-1 and TRBJ2-7, with a possible D match to TRBD2 (6 bases). Germline V gene sequence: CDR1 MNHNS, CDR2 SASEGT. Trimming removed 6 bases at V and 0 bases at J, with 12 bases between. The CDR3 covers 14 residues. The CDR3 sequence: CASRGFGGSYEQYF. The CDR3 DNA follows: TGTGCCAGCAGGGGATTCGGGGGCTCCTACGAGCAGTACTTC.

This clonotype has at least ten counts. The chain combines TRBV29-1 with TRBJ2-7, with a weak D call TRBD1 (5 bases). In germline, CDR1 is SQVTM, CDR2 ANQGSEA. The CDR3 has 13 residues. Trimming shortened V by 5 bases and J by 3 bases, and 14 bases separated the two germline ends. CDR3 protein: CSVLSAGNYEQYF. The CDR3 DNA reads TGCAGCGTTTTGTCCGCAGGGAACTACGAGCAGTACTTC.

The CDR3 DNA reads TGTGCCAGCAACAGGGTCCCTAATGAAAAACTGTTTTTT. Translated, it gives CASNRVPNEKLFF. The chain joins TRBV2 to TRBJ1-4, with D possibly TRBD1 on 6 matching bases. The CDR3 covers 13 residues. Germline CDR1 and CDR2: SNHLY and FYNNEI. V lost 7 bases to trimming and J lost 3 bases, with 9 bases between them.

This clonotype was recorded at least ten times. The chain links TRBV20-1 to TRBJ2-5; D possibly corresponds to TRBD2 (5 bases). CDR1 and CDR2 from the germline V gene are DFQATT and SNEGSKA (reference sequence). Trimming stripped 4 bases from V and 2 bases from J, with 11 bases between. The CDR3 is 13 residues long. The CDR3 reads CSANEGWQETQYF. CDR3 sequence (DNA): TGCAGTGCTAACGAGGGTTGGCAAGAGACCCAGTACTTC.

This clonotype was counted only a few times. The CDR3 here is CASTLGFGGYTF. CDR3 nucleotides: TGTGCCAGCACTTTGGGCTTCGGCGGCTACACCTTC. This chain connects TRBV12-3 or TRBV12-4 to TRBJ1-2; no firm D call. This CDR3 is built from 12 residues. Trimming cost V 7 bases and J 8 bases, with 14 bases left between them.

This clonotype appeared a few times. This rearrangement joins TRBV12-3 or TRBV12-4 to TRBJ1-1, with a tentative D call TRBD1 (6 bases). CDR3 length equals 14 residues. Trimming stripped 7 bases from V and 6 bases from J, with 18 bases between. In DNA, the CDR3 is TGTGCCAGCACTACTACACAGGGCTCCTCTGAAGCTTTCTTT. Translated: CASTTTQGSSEAFF.

Note on this clonotype: This clone may be a read error of a much larger clone one base away. The chain joins TRBV29-1 to TRBJ2-3, with TRBD2 matching over 7 bases. The length of the CDR3 is 15 residues. Looked up from germline, CDR1 is SQVTM and CDR2 is ANQGSEA. The CDR3 is CNVESTSRGTDTQYF. The CDR3 DNA reads as TGCAACGTGGAATCGACTAGCCGGGGAACAGATACGCAGTATTTT.